Following are 13 T cell receptor beta chains from one sample sequenced in a study of STAT5B mutations in CD4+ large granular lymphocyte leukemia. TCRdb's table, derived via immunoSEQ multiplex PCR, lists solely in-frame clones and lacks some. Among 40,000 to 50,000 clones listed, 65% to 85% were seen once. Sequencing used CD4+ T cells from blood buffy coats. The receptors derive from a human donor in good health.

The rearrangement links TRBV19 to TRBJ1-6; weak D call: TRBD1 (5 bases). This CDR3 comprises 14 residues. Trimming pared 3 bases from V and 5 bases from J, leaving 8 bases between. Germline V gene data show CDR1 as LNHDA and CDR2 as SQIVND (reference sequence). The CDR3 bases are TGTGCCAGTAGTATCGCCAGGGATAATTCACCCCTCCACTTT. Amino acids: CASSIARDNSPLHF.

V is TRBV2 and J is TRBJ2-7; no reliable D call. CDR3 length equals 15 residues. Per the germline V gene, CDR1 is SNHLY and CDR2 is FYNNEI. V lost 6 bases and J 5 bases, leaving 20 bases between the germline ends. CDR3 DNA: TGTGCCAGCAGCGTAGACGGAAGCTTAGGCAACGAGCAGTACTTC. This codes for CASSVDGSLGNEQYF.

V is TRBV7-9 and J is TRBJ1-1; 8 bases align to TRBD1. The germline V gene has CDR1 SEHNR and CDR2 FQNEAQ (reference sequence). The CDR3 consists of 16 residues. V was clipped by 1 base and J by 3 bases; unmatched bases: 7. In DNA form, the CDR3 reads TGTGCCAGCAGCTTAGGGACAGGGAATCTCTACACTGAAGCTTTCTTT. Amino acids: CASSLGTGNLYTEAFF.

V gene TRBV5-4 combines with J gene TRBJ2-7; maybe TRBD1 (6 bases). Germline values: CDR1 SGHNT, CDR2 YYREEE (reference sequence). The CDR3 covers 14 residues. V dropped 0 bases and J dropped 1 base, with 8 bases sitting between them. The CDR3 protein is CASSLGTDSYEQYF. The CDR3 bases are TGTGCCAGCAGCTTGGGGACAGATTCCTACGAGCAGTACTTC. Full variable domain (missing parts from reference TRBV5-4 and TRBJ2-7): ETGVTQSPTHLIKTRGQQVTLRCSSQSGHNTVSWYQQALGQGPQFIFQYYREEENGRGNFPPRFSGLQFPNYSSELNVNALELDDSALYLCASSLGTDSYEQYFGPGTRLTVT.

The chain employs TRBV7-6 and TRBJ2-1; 11 nucleotides align to TRBD1. CDR1 is SGHVS, CDR2 FNYEAQ, per germline. CDR3 size: 17 residues. V lost 3 bases to trimming and J lost 5 bases; unmatched junction nucleotides: 9. The CDR3, as DNA: TGTGCCAGCAGCTTCGGTCCACCGGGACAGGGGGACAATGAGCAGTTCTTC. Protein sequence: CASSFGPPGQGDNEQFF.

This chain links TRBV30 with TRBJ2-7, with D perhaps matching TRBD2 (6 bases). V shed 1 base and J shed 6 bases, with 13 bases lying between them. In germline, CDR1 is GTSNPN, CDR2 SVGIG (reference sequence). The CDR3 has 13 amino acids. The CDR3 DNA reads TGTGCCTGGAGTGGCGGGGACTGGCTCGAGCAGTACTTC. It is translated as CAWSGGDWLEQYF.

This sequence joins TRBV9 and TRBJ2-3; TRBD2 agrees at 10 bases. The CDR3 has 17 amino acids. Germline lookup yields CDR1 SGDLS and CDR2 YYNGEE. Trimming at V came to 3 bases and at J to 4 bases, leaving 11 bases not matched to a gene. In nucleotides, the CDR3 is TGTGCCAGCAGCGCCGATAGTACTAGCGGGATGCCAGATACGCAGTATTTT. This translates into CASSADSTSGMPDTQYF.

V usage is TRBV4-1 and J usage is TRBJ2-3; 11 bases map to TRBD2. V lost 5 bases to trimming and J lost 2 bases; unmatched junction nucleotides: 6. Germline-derived CDR1 and CDR2 are MGHRA and YSYEKL. This CDR3 is built from 16 residues. CDR3 bases: TGCGCCAGCAGCGTGGGACTAGCGGAAAACACAGATACGCAGTATTTT. This translates into CASSVGLAENTDTQYF.

V gene TRBV5-8 combines with J gene TRBJ2-6; D is uncertain. Between the trimmed V and J ends, which lost 0 bases and 0 bases, there was a span of 4 bases. The V gene's germline CDR1 is SGHTS and CDR2 YDEGEE. The CDR3 is 15 amino acids. The DNA for the CDR3 is TGTGCCAGCAGCTTGGAGATCTCTGGGGCCAACGTCCTGACTTTC. It yields the protein CASSLEISGANVLTF.

The J gene is TRBJ2-1, the V gene TRBV14; 14 nucleotides align to TRBD2. The CDR3 consists of 21 residues. V lost 0 bases to trimming and J lost 2 bases; unmatched junction nucleotides: 12. CDR1 SGHDN and CDR2 FVKESK come from the germline V gene. CDR3 residues: CASSQERGWGLAGATYNEQFF. The CDR3 nucleotides read TGTGCCAGCAGCCAAGAACGGGGGTGGGGACTAGCGGGAGCCACCTACAATGAGCAGTTCTTC.

J is TRBJ2-1 and V is TRBV7-3, with a possible D match to TRBD2 (5 bases). Germline CDR1 SGHTA, CDR2 FQGTGA. The CDR3 runs to 17 residues. V lost 4 bases and J 4 bases, leaving 20 bases between the germline ends. The CDR3 here is CASSSTTGVVSYNEQFF. The DNA for the CDR3 is TGTGCCAGCAGCTCCACGACCGGGGTGGTTAGTTACAATGAGCAGTTCTTC.

The chain carries TRBV9 and TRBJ2-5; D is ambiguous. V was trimmed by 0 bases and J by 0 bases, leaving 6 bases between them. The CDR3 has 14 amino acids. Germline lookup yields CDR1 SGDLS and CDR2 YYNGEE. The CDR3 nucleotides read TGTGCCAGCAGCGTAGGTAGGGACCAAGAGACCCAGTACTTC. It specifies CASSVGRDQETQYF. Full variable domain (missing parts from reference TRBV9 and TRBJ2-5): DSGVTQTPKHLITATGQRVTLRCSPRSGDLSVYWYQQSLDQGLQFLIQYYNGEERAKGNILERFSAQQFPDLHSELNLSSLELGDSALYFCASSVGRDQETQYFGPGTRLLVL.

The chain joins TRBV5-1 to TRBJ2-1; D might be TRBD1 or TRBD2, each matching 5 bases. Germline V lookup: CDR1 SGHRS, CDR2 YFSETQ. The CDR3 is 13 amino acids. V lost 4 bases and J 10 bases, leaving 15 bases between the germline ends. CDR3 amino acids: CASSPSRVGEQFF. As DNA, the CDR3 is TGCGCCAGCAGCCCTAGCAGGGTTGGGGAGCAGTTCTTC.